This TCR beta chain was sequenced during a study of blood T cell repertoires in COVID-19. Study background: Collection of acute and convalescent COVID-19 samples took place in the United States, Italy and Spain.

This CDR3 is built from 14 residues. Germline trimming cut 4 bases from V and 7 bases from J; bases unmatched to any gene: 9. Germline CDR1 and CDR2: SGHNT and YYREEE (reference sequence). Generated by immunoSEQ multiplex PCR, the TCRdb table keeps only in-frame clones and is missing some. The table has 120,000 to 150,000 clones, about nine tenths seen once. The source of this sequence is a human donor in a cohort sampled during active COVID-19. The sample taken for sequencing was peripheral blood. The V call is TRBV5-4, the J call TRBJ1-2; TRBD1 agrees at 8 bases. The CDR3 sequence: CASSVGQVVRGYTF. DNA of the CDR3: TGTGCCAGCAGCGTGGGACAGGTCGTACGTGGCTACACCTTC.